Following are 20 T cell receptor beta chains from one sample sequenced in a study of early stage breast cancer tumors. TCRdb's table, derived via immunoSEQ multiplex PCR, lists solely in-frame clones and lacks some. The sample carries about 24,000 clones, roughly 67% recorded once. Sequenced material: breast tumor tissue. Every receptor here comes from a person aged 55-75 years with breast cancer.

The chain combines TRBV18 with TRBJ1-1; 8 bases fit TRBD1. Germline V lookup: CDR1 KGHSH, CDR2 LQKENI. With V trimmed by 3 bases and J by 4 bases, 4 bases remained unmatched. This CDR3 is built from 14 residues. CDR3: CASSPPGQGTEAFF. The CDR3 DNA sequence: TGTGCCAGCTCACCCCCAGGACAGGGCACTGAAGCTTTCTTT.

Only a few counts were recorded for this clone. Here the CDR3 reads CATSYDRGGQPQHF. The CDR3, as DNA: TGTGCCACCAGCTACGACAGGGGAGGACAGCCCCAGCATTTT. This chain uses TRBV15 with TRBJ1-5; TRBD1 agrees at 8 bases. The CDR3 has 14 residues. Germline CDR1 reads LNHNV; CDR2 reads YYDKDF (reference sequence). Trimming removed 5 bases from V and 7 bases from J; junction bases left unmatched: 7.

This clone was detected only a few times. This rearrangement joins TRBV19 to TRBJ1-5, with TRBD1 matching 8 bases. CDR3 size: 14 residues. Per germline, CDR1 LNHDA and CDR2 SQIVND (reference sequence). V gave up 9 bases and J gave up 3 bases; unmatched junction bases: 7. CDR3 sequence reads: CASTAGGFNQPQHF. In nucleotides, the CDR3 is TGTGCCAGCACCGCAGGGGGCTTCAATCAGCCCCAGCATTTT. The entire variable domain, with the rest obtained from reference TRBV19 and TRBJ1-5, is as follows: DGGITQSPKYLFRKEGQNVTLSCEQNLNHDAMYWYRQDPGQGLRLIYYSQIVNDFQKGDIAEGYSVSREKKESFPLTVTSAQKNPTAFYLCASTAGGFNQPQHFGDGTRLSIL.

This clone has only a few counts. This chain links TRBV28 with TRBJ2-5; D is possibly TRBD2 (6 bases). This CDR3 has 14 amino acids. The V and J ends lost 4 bases and 4 bases respectively, with 13 bases between them. CDR1 is MDHEN, CDR2 SYDVKM, per germline. Here the CDR3 reads CASSSPGSGETQYF. The DNA for the CDR3 is TGTGCCAGCAGTTCCCCCGGGAGTGGAGAGACCCAGTACTTC.

This clone was seen a handful of times. This chain joins TRBV6-6 and TRBJ2-2, with D maybe TRBD1 (5 bases). V lost 1 base to trimming and J lost 6 bases, with 12 bases between them. Germline CDR1 reads MNHNY; CDR2 reads SVGAGI (reference sequence). This CDR3 spans 15 amino acids. For the CDR3, the DNA is TGTGCCAGCAGTTACTTCAGGGTGTCAGCCGGGGAGCTGTTTTTT. This codes for CASSYFRVSAGELFF.

This clone was seen a few times. The V call is TRBV10-3, the J call TRBJ2-3; 8 bases match TRBD2. V lost 4 bases, J lost 4 bases, and 4 bases stayed unmatched. CDR3 length: 14 amino acids. Germline V gives CDR1 ENHRY, CDR2 SYGVKD. The CDR3 DNA reads as TGTGCCATCAGTGCAGCGGGGGAGGCAGATACGCAGTATTTT. Its protein is CAISAAGEADTQYF.

The CDR3 here is CASSFDLDGEQYF. In nucleotides, the CDR3 is TGTGCCAGCAGCTTTGATCTAGACGGCGAGCAGTACTTC. The V gene is TRBV7-3, the J gene TRBJ2-7; D uncertain. Germline lookup yields CDR1 SGHTA and CDR2 FQGTGA. The ends were cut back, 3 bases at V and 6 bases at J, with 12 bases in the middle. This CDR3 region has 13 residues.

V usage is TRBV11-2 and J usage is TRBJ2-3, with D possibly being TRBD2 (6 bases). Per the germline V gene, CDR1 is SGHAT and CDR2 is FQNNGV. The CDR3 length is 14 residues. V gave up 8 bases and J gave up 1 base, with 13 bases separating them. The CDR3 region has the DNA TGTGCCAGCGTACGAGGAGGGGGCACAGATACGCAGTATTTT. It encodes CASVRGGGTDTQYF.

The chain links TRBV11-3 to TRBJ2-4, with D perhaps TRBD2 (7 bases). The CDR3 totals 15 residues. V was trimmed by 5 bases and J by 3 bases, leaving 14 bases between them. Germline V gives CDR1 SGHNT, CDR2 YENEEA. Here the CDR3 DNA reads TGTGCCAGCAGCGGGGGGGCGACCGGCAAAAACATTCAGTACTTC. It encodes CASSGGATGKNIQYF. Full variable domain (outside the CDR3, taken from reference TRBV11-3 and TRBJ2-4): EAGVVQSPRYKIIEKKQPVAFWCNPISGHNTLYWYLQNLGQGPELLIRYENEEAVDDSQLPKDRFSAERLKGVDSTLKIQPAELGDSAVYLCASSGGATGKNIQYFGAGTRLSVL.

This clone was detected a few times. The V and J genes are TRBV11-2 and TRBJ2-1; TRBD1 agrees at 8 bases. This CDR3 contains 15 residues. Germline CDR1 reads SGHAT; CDR2 reads FQNNGV. V dropped 4 bases and J dropped 3; count of bases not matched to a gene: 5. DNA for the CDR3: TGTGCCAGCAGCTCCCGGGGACAGGACTACAATGAGCAGTTCTTC. Its translation: CASSSRGQDYNEQFF.

This clone was recorded a few times. The J gene is TRBJ1-2, the V gene TRBV4-2; D ambiguous. This CDR3 region has 15 residues. Trimming pared 5 bases from V and 1 base from J, leaving 14 bases between. Per germline, CDR1 LGHNA and CDR2 YNFKEQ. The chain's CDR3 is CASSERSGFNYGYTF. DNA of the CDR3: TGTGCCAGCAGCGAACGGTCGGGGTTTAACTATGGCTACACCTTC.

This clone is termed medium-sized. The V gene is TRBV5-6, the J gene TRBJ1-5; 10 bases match TRBD1. The CDR3 is made up of 15 amino acids. In germline, CDR1 is SGHDT, CDR2 YYEEEE. V lost 0 bases to trimming and J lost 3 bases; unmatched junction nucleotides: 0. CDR3 coding DNA: TGTGCCAGCAGCTTGGGACAGGGGGCCAATCAGCCCCAGCATTTT. It codes for CASSLGQGANQPQHF.

The rearrangement links TRBV19 to TRBJ2-7, with a weak D call TRBD1 (6 bases). In germline, CDR1 is LNHDA, CDR2 SQIVND (reference sequence). The CDR3 consists of 12 residues. The ends were cut back, 6 bases at V and 3 bases at J, with 9 bases in the middle. CDR3 DNA: TGTGCCAGTAGCTTACAGGGCTACGAGCAGTACTTC. Translation gives CASSLQGYEQYF.

The chain is built from TRBV28 and TRBJ1-1; 7 bases align to TRBD1. The V and J ends lost 4 bases and 2 bases, in that order; junction bases with no gene match: 7. CDR3 length: 15 amino acids. Germline V gene lookup returns CDR1 MDHEN and CDR2 SYDVKM. CDR3 bases: TGTGCCAGCAGTTCCTCCGGGACAGCTAACACTGAAGCTTTCTTT. The encoded protein is CASSSSGTANTEAFF.

The chain has TRBV30 and TRBJ2-7; a weak D match, TRBD1 (6 bases). V gave up 1 base and J gave up 4 bases, with 11 bases separating them. This CDR3 spans 13 amino acids. In germline, CDR1 is GTSNPN, CDR2 SVGIG (reference sequence). The CDR3 here is CAWSGGQNYEQYF. DNA of the CDR3: TGTGCCTGGAGTGGTGGACAGAATTACGAGCAGTACTTC. Drawing the rest from reference TRBV30 and TRBJ2-7, the complete variable domain is SQTIHQWPATLVQPVGSPLSLECTVEGTSNPNLYWYRQAAGRGLQLLFYSVGIGQISSEVPQNLSASRPQDRQFILSSKKLLLSDSGFYLCAWSGGQNYEQYFGPGTRLTVT.

This chain joins TRBV19 and TRBJ1-1; 7 bases agree with TRBD1. V shed 5 bases and J 4 bases; nucleotides not matched to a gene: 13. The CDR3 loop spans 16 amino acids. Germline CDR1 and CDR2: LNHDA and SQIVND (reference sequence). Here the CDR3 DNA reads TGTGCCAGTAGTCTGTTGGGACAGCGAGGGAGCACTGAAGCTTTCTTT. This translates into CASSLLGQRGSTEAFF.

The chain couples TRBV2 to TRBJ2-2; a possible D gene is TRBD2 (6 bases). There are 15 residues in the CDR3. Per the germline V gene, CDR1 is SNHLY and CDR2 is FYNNEI. The germline V and J ends were trimmed by 4 bases and 3 bases, with 12 bases remaining between them. The CDR3 protein is CASSGAGLDTGELFF. The CDR3 bases are TGTGCCAGCAGTGGCGCGGGACTCGACACCGGGGAGCTGTTTTTT. Filled out from reference TRBV2 and TRBJ2-2, the complete variable domain reads EPEVTQTPSHQVTQMGQEVILRCVPISNHLYFYWYRQILGQKVEFLVSFYNNEISEKSEIFDDQFSVERPDGSNFTLKIRSTKLEDSAMYFCASSGAGLDTGELFFGEGSRLTVL.

Of note for this clone: A read error may produce the germline difference seen at one junction end. The chain uses TRBV30 and TRBJ1-2; 8 bases agree with TRBD1. The germline V gene has CDR1 GTSNPN and CDR2 SVGIG (reference sequence). The CDR3 spans 12 residues. The CDR3 loop reads CAWSGGQEKPSF. CDR3 nucleotides: TGTGCCTGGAGTGGGGGACAGGAGAAACCCTCATTC.

V gene TRBV28 combines with J gene TRBJ2-7; 11 bases line up with TRBD1. The junction had 10 bases not matched to a gene; V was cut back by 6 bases and J by 3 bases. The CDR3 loop spans 16 amino acids. Germline CDR1 reads MDHEN; CDR2 reads SYDVKM. The CDR3 DNA reads TGTGCCAGCAGCCCGGCCGGGACAGGGGGGGACTACGAGCAGTACTTC. Protein: CASSPAGTGGDYEQYF.

The J gene is TRBJ2-2, the V gene TRBV30; TRBD1 matches 11 bases. V shed 0 bases and J 5 bases; nucleotides not matched to a gene: 8. The germline V gene encodes CDR1 GTSNPN and CDR2 SVGIG (reference sequence). This CDR3 contains 17 residues. The CDR3 here is CAWSVPPWDRGTGELFF. In DNA, the CDR3 is TGTGCCTGGAGTGTACCCCCCTGGGACAGGGGGACCGGGGAGCTGTTTTTT.